The clone carrying this T cell receptor beta chain was seen a handful of times. Its antigen is unidentified. The sample belongs to a study of CD8 T cells in ankylosing spondylitis. Broader study findings: Among TCR beta sequences, a motif of eight highly homologous variants appeared characteristic of ankylosing spondylitis blood.

In TCRdb, the 5' RACE reads were re-called with MiXCR into one record per CDR3 protein. The data hold 150,000 to 200,000 distinct CDR3 sequences, with about 18% observed a single time. V lost 4 bases, J lost 3 bases, and 7 bases stayed unmatched. The CDR3 runs to 15 residues. CDR1 is DFQATT, CDR2 SNEGSKA, per germline (reference sequence). V usage is TRBV20-1 and J usage is TRBJ2-2; 8 positions match TRBD1. Sequenced: blood, either unsorted or a sorted T cell fraction (not recorded which). This clonotype originated in a male donor with ankylosing spondylitis or in good health (not recorded which). The CDR3 DNA is TGCAGTGCTACCGACAGGGGAGCGGACACCGGGGAGCTGTTTTTT. Protein: CSATDRGADTGELFF.